The entry below gives a single T cell receptor beta chain sequence along with its context. The V gene's germline CDR1 is LNHDA and CDR2 SQIVND (reference sequence). V was clipped by 3 bases and J by 4 bases; unmatched bases: 10. CDR3 length: 17 residues. This sample was included in a study of cytomegalovirus exposure and HLA in healthy donors. For the study at large: HLA-typed donors were the source of around 80 million unique TCRs, which an early data release held.

PCR amplification relied on 60 Vbeta primers (plus 13 Jbeta primers). TCRdb keeps only in-frame clones here, not all; method: immunoSEQ multiplex PCR. The table includes just over 150,000 clones, 65% to 90% detected once. The V and J genes are TRBV19 and TRBJ1-5, with 9 bases identical to TRBD1. This TCR derives from a middle-aged man in good health and CMV-seropositive. Sample: PBMCs. CDR3 sequence (DNA): TGTGCCAGTAGTATGATGGACAGGGGATCCAAAAATCAGCCCCAGCATTTT. Its translation is CASSMMDRGSKNQPQHF.